The sequence of this TCR beta chain was determined in a study of Graves' ophthalmopathy and Graves' hyperthyroidism. Study results and limitations: Blood also contained most of the expanded thyroid clonotypes above 0.001 frequency. Using a 13-signature model, the authors split ophthalmopathy from stable hyperthyroidism, with 85% to 90% sensitivity and 65% to 82% specificity.

From RNA, the CDR3 regions of TCR beta chains were amplified and sequenced. HTBI-primed RT-PCR formed the first round, and a multiplex PCR formed the second. TCRdb reanalysed the multiplex PCR reads using MiXCR and keeps one entry per CDR3 protein. The sample comprises almost 750,000 distinct CDR3 sequences, roughly two fifths of which are singletons, and about 40% rests with the top ten. Germline V gene lookup returns CDR1 SGDLS and CDR2 YYNGEE. This CDR3 has 17 amino acids. J gave up 0 bases and V 4 bases, and 8 bases lay outside the gene matches. This clonotype appeared a few times. The antigen is undetermined. Ophthalmopathy donors showed moderate-to-severe activity, CAS ≥3, NOSPECS ≥4 and a duration under 3 months.

The receptor was isolated from an adult man with Graves' ophthalmopathy. The V gene is TRBV9, the J gene TRBJ1-3; 9 bases match TRBD1. Sequencing was carried out using peripheral blood. CDR3 amino acids: CASSRTGQGTSGNTIYF. The CDR3 region has the DNA TGTGCCAGCAGCAGGACGGGACAGGGAACCTCTGGAAACACCATATATTTT. The full variable domain, its missing parts supplied by reference TRBV9 and TRBJ1-3, is DSGVTQTPKHLITATGQRVTLRCSPRSGDLSVYWYQQSLDQGLQFLIQYYNGEERAKGNILERFSAQQFPDLHSELNLSSLELGDSALYFCASSRTGQGTSGNTIYFGEGSWLTVV.